Listed here is a single T cell receptor beta chain. This sample is part of a study of blood T cell repertoires in COVID-19. In the study overall: COVID-19 samples from acute and convalescent phases originated in the United States, Italy and Spain. The analysed material was cDNA or gDNA that came from T cells, B-cell-depleted T cells, or PBMCs.

Trimming stripped 1 base from V and 0 bases from J, with 10 bases between. This CDR3 is built from 15 residues. Germline V gene lookup returns CDR1 SGHVS and CDR2 FQNEAQ. The data were produced by immunoSEQ multiplex PCR, yet TCRdb's version contains in-frame clones alone and is incomplete. The data contain 55,000 or so clones, more than 70% of them singletons. The V and J genes are TRBV7-8 and TRBJ2-7; D remains ambiguous. This clonotype originated in a man in his 60s with active COVID-19. The material sequenced was peripheral blood. The CDR3 is CASSLDSLPSYEQYF. The CDR3 DNA follows: TGTGCCAGCAGCTTAGACAGCCTACCCTCCTACGAGCAGTACTTC. Filled out from reference TRBV7-8 and TRBJ2-7, the complete variable domain reads GAGVSQSPRYKVAKRGQDVALRCDPISGHVSLFWYQQALGQGPEFLTYFQNEAQLDKSGLPSDRFFAERPEGSVSTLKIQRTQQEDSAVYLCASSLDSLPSYEQYFGPGTRLTVT.